This TCR beta chain was captured by sequencing in a study of response to subunit inactivated influenza vaccine. General study findings and limits: It was the authors' suggestion that each seasonal influenza vaccination recruits few new T cells.

TCRdb reprocessed the RT-PCR reads with MiXCR, giving one entry per CDR3 protein. The sample contains under 200,000 distinct CDR3 sequences, 9.5% to 13% of which appear only once. This CDR3 comprises 13 residues. V was cut by 3 bases and J by 5 bases, with 9 bases left in between. Germline values: CDR1 SEHNR, CDR2 FQNEAQ (reference sequence). With respect to this clonotype: Its target is unknown.

Sequenced material: non-naive T cells sorted from PBMCs, taken roughly 6 weeks after vaccination. This sequence was found in a man aged 45-65 years who received an inactivated influenza vaccine. The J gene is TRBJ2-3, the V gene TRBV7-9, with D possibly matching TRBD2 (7 bases). The CDR3 DNA follows: TGTGCCAGCAGCTTCGGGGGGCGAGATACGCAGTATTTT. This gives the protein CASSFGGRDTQYF.